The rows below give T cell receptor beta chains drawn from one sample of a study of T-cell memory formation after mild COVID-19. TCRdb re-called the 5' RACE reads through MiXCR, storing one row per CDR3 protein. The sample has nearly 250,000 distinct CDR3 sequences, approximately 15% seen once; the top ten hold under 2.5%. Sequenced sample: PBMCs or a T cell subset sorted from them (not recorded which). These receptors all come from an adult woman who had mild COVID-19 (a few samples of this study predate the infection). Cell type and time point are not known. The CDR3 runs from the conserved cysteine through the conserved F or W. Each record gives: J gene, D gene, V gene, clone size, CDR3 protein, CDR3 DNA. D genes are given only for firm matches. Clone size, where shown, is once, few, many, or a class for clones that have expanded.

J: TRBJ2-7
D: TRBD1
V: TRBV6-2/TRBV6-3
size: few
CDR3: CASSSQGAGSYEQYF
DNA: TGTGCCAGCAGCTCGCAGGGGGCGGGGTCCTACGAGCAGTACTTC

J: TRBJ2-7
D: TRBD2
V: TRBV7-2
size: few
CDR3: CASSLAAGVPHEQYF
DNA: TGTGCCAGCAGCTTAGCGGCGGGAGTCCCCCACGAGCAGTACTTC

J: TRBJ2-3
D: .
V: TRBV18
size: few
CDR3: CASSKDTQYF
DNA: TGTGCCAGCTCCAAAGATACGCAGTATTTT

J: TRBJ1-1
D: TRBD1
V: TRBV10-3
size: few
CDR3: CAISGQGDTEAFF
DNA: TGTGCCATCAGTGGACAGGGAGACACTGAAGCTTTCTTT

J: TRBJ2-7
D: .
V: TRBV20-1
size: few
CDR3: CSAAWDRRDEQYF
DNA: TGCAGTGCCGCCTGGGATCGACGGGACGAGCAGTACTTC

J: TRBJ2-1
D: .
V: TRBV6-4
size: .
CDR3: CASSLEGTDSQFF
DNA: TGTGCCAGCAGTCTCGAAGGGACGGACAGTCAGTTCTTC

J: TRBJ1-1
D: TRBD1
V: TRBV12-3/TRBV12-4
size: few
CDR3: CASSLGPDRANTEAFF
DNA: TGTGCCAGCAGTTTGGGACCGGACAGGGCGAACACTGAAGCTTTCTTT

J: TRBJ2-7
D: .
V: TRBV6-1
size: .
CDR3: CASQAGWAVRRYEQYF
DNA: TGTGCCAGCCAGGCAGGGTGGGCGGTGCGTCGCTACGAGCAGTACTTC

J: TRBJ2-3
D: TRBD2
V: TRBV5-1
size: few
CDR3: CASSLEGRRGSHTDTQYF
DNA: TGCGCCAGCAGCTTGGAGGGCCGGCGGGGGTCCCACACAGATACGCAGTATTTT

J: TRBJ1-1
D: TRBD1
V: TRBV12-3/TRBV12-4
size: few
CDR3: CASSATDRVGTEAFF
DNA: TGTGCCAGCAGTGCGACGGACAGGGTGGGCACTGAAGCTTTCTTT

J: TRBJ1-2
D: TRBD1
V: TRBV29-1
size: .
CDR3: CSVERQGDGYTF
DNA: TGCAGCGTTGAGCGACAGGGAGATGGCTACACCTTC

J: TRBJ2-1
D: .
V: TRBV7-2
size: few
CDR3: CASSPLGREQFF
DNA: TGTGCCAGCAGCCCCCTCGGGCGTGAGCAGTTCTTC

J: TRBJ1-1
D: TRBD1
V: TRBV30
size: few
CDR3: CAWSVYRGSEAFF
DNA: TGTGCCTGGAGTGTATACAGGGGAAGTGAAGCTTTCTTT

J: TRBJ2-1
D: TRBD1
V: TRBV7-9
size: .
CDR3: CASSLAKGTGSYNEQFF
DNA: TGTGCCAGCAGCTTAGCGAAGGGGACAGGAAGCTACAATGAGCAGTTCTTC

J: TRBJ1-1
D: .
V: TRBV5-5
size: .
CDR3: CASSFPNSLMNTEAFF
DNA: TGTGCCAGCAGCTTCCCCAACAGCCTGATGAACACTGAAGCTTTCTTT

J: TRBJ2-5
D: .
V: TRBV24-1
size: .
CDR3: CATSYGGAQETQYF
DNA: TGTGCCACCAGTTATGGAGGGGCGCAAGAGACCCAGTACTTC

J: TRBJ2-1
D: TRBD2
V: TRBV4-2
size: .
CDR3: CASSQDPQRETYNEQFF
DNA: TGTGCCAGCAGCCAAGATCCCCAGCGGGAGACCTACAATGAGCAGTTCTTC

J: TRBJ1-5
D: TRBD1
V: TRBV30
size: few
CDR3: CAWSPGTGGNQPQHF
DNA: TGTGCCTGGAGTCCTGGGACAGGAGGTAATCAGCCCCAGCATTTT

J: TRBJ2-7
D: .
V: TRBV5-6
size: many
CDR3: CASSLWTATYEQYF
DNA: TGTGCCAGCAGCTTGTGGACGGCCACCTACGAGCAGTACTTC

J: TRBJ1-6
D: .
V: TRBV7-9
size: few
CDR3: CASSLTGSGISYNSPLHF
DNA: TGTGCCAGCAGCTTAACCGGGTCGGGGATCTCCTATAATTCACCCCTCCACTTT

J: TRBJ1-1
D: .
V: TRBV12-3/TRBV12-4
size: few
CDR3: CASTPFQNTEAFF
DNA: TGTGCCAGCACCCCGTTCCAGAACACTGAAGCTTTCTTT

J: TRBJ2-1
D: TRBD2
V: TRBV11-2
size: few
CDR3: CASSFLSGQQFF
DNA: TGTGCCAGCAGCTTTCTTAGCGGGCAGCAGTTCTTC

J: TRBJ1-2
D: .
V: TRBV12-3/TRBV12-4
size: few
CDR3: CASSLEGSPKGGYTF
DNA: TGTGCCAGCAGTTTGGAAGGGTCCCCCAAGGGAGGCTACACCTTC

J: TRBJ1-4
D: .
V: TRBV6-5
size: .
CDR3: CASSLHGGREKLFF
DNA: TGTGCCAGCAGCCTCCATGGGGGGCGAGAAAAACTGTTTTTT

J: TRBJ1-1
D: .
V: TRBV5-5
size: .
CDR3: CASSFQGGLNTEAFF
DNA: TGTGCCAGCAGCTTCCAAGGGGGTCTGAACACTGAAGCTTTCTTT

J: TRBJ1-6
D: .
V: TRBV19
size: .
CDR3: CASSILRGGRGSPLHF
DNA: TGTGCCAGTAGTATACTTCGGGGAGGAAGGGGTTCACCCCTCCACTTT

J: TRBJ2-7
D: TRBD1
V: TRBV5-1
size: few
CDR3: CASSLARTGPYEQYF
DNA: TGCGCCAGCAGCTTGGCTCGGACAGGCCCCTACGAGCAGTACTTC

J: TRBJ2-7
D: TRBD2
V: TRBV20-1
size: .
CDR3: CSASSGRAKVRYEQYF
DNA: TGCAGTGCGAGTAGCGGGAGGGCTAAGGTGCGGTACGAGCAGTACTTC

J: TRBJ2-1
D: TRBD2
V: TRBV7-8
size: .
CDR3: CASSFYRTSGVYNEQFF
DNA: TGTGCCAGCAGTTTTTACCGGACTAGCGGGGTGTACAATGAGCAGTTCTTC

J: TRBJ1-1
D: TRBD1
V: TRBV6-5
size: .
CDR3: CASRTGASTEAFF
DNA: TGTGCCAGCAGAACAGGGGCCAGCACTGAAGCTTTCTTT

J: TRBJ2-2
D: .
V: TRBV29-1
size: .
CDR3: CSVVGTPNTGELFF
DNA: TGCAGCGTTGTCGGGACTCCGAACACCGGGGAGCTGTTTTTT

J: TRBJ2-4
D: .
V: TRBV3-1
size: few
CDR3: CASSQRDRGIQYF
DNA: TGTGCCAGCAGCCAACGGGACCGCGGCATTCAGTACTTC

J: TRBJ2-3
D: TRBD2
V: TRBV4-3
size: .
CDR3: CASSLGTSGASTDTQYF
DNA: TGCGCCAGCAGCCTTGGGACTAGCGGGGCTAGCACAGATACGCAGTATTTT

J: TRBJ1-4
D: .
V: TRBV4-1
size: .
CDR3: CASSQVGRGKELFF
DNA: TGCGCCAGCAGCCAAGTAGGACGCGGGAAGGAACTGTTTTTT

J: TRBJ2-7
D: .
V: TRBV9
size: many
CDR3: CASSPTGYEQYF
DNA: TGTGCCAGCAGCCCTACTGGCTACGAGCAGTACTTC

J: TRBJ2-3
D: TRBD2
V: TRBV20-1
size: many
CDR3: CSARAPSGNTQYF
DNA: TGCAGTGCTAGAGCCCCTAGCGGGAATACGCAGTATTTT

J: TRBJ2-7
D: .
V: TRBV12-3/TRBV12-4
size: few
CDR3: CASSRTGQSSYEQYF
DNA: TGTGCCAGCAGCCGAACTGGACAGTCGTCCTACGAGCAGTACTTC

J: TRBJ1-1
D: .
V: TRBV5-1
size: few
CDR3: CASSSLQGSTEAFF
DNA: TGCGCCAGCAGCTCCCTACAGGGAAGCACTGAAGCTTTCTTT

J: TRBJ2-1
D: TRBD2
V: TRBV7-6
size: few
CDR3: CASSFLRTSGRPEQFF
DNA: TGTGCCAGCAGCTTCCTACGGACTAGCGGGAGGCCCGAGCAGTTCTTC

J: TRBJ2-1
D: .
V: TRBV20-1
size: few
CDR3: CSAKGLPLSYNEQFF
DNA: TGCAGTGCGAAAGGACTACCCTTATCCTACAATGAGCAGTTCTTC

J: TRBJ1-2
D: .
V: TRBV11-3
size: many
CDR3: CASGGSAYGYTF
DNA: TGTGCCAGCGGGGGCAGTGCCTATGGCTACACCTTC

J: TRBJ1-2
D: .
V: TRBV12-3/TRBV12-4
size: .
CDR3: CASSSRGNYGYTF
DNA: TGTGCCAGCAGTTCCAGGGGTAACTATGGCTACACCTTC

J: TRBJ2-1
D: TRBD2
V: TRBV20-1
size: .
CDR3: CSAPGGLAGGRLYNEQFF
DNA: TGCAGTGCTCCTGGCGGGCTAGCGGGGGGGCGTCTCTACAATGAGCAGTTCTTC

J: TRBJ1-6
D: .
V: TRBV15
size: few
CDR3: CATSRGDRPNSPLHF
DNA: TGTGCCACCAGCAGAGGCGACAGGCCGAATTCACCCCTCCACTTT

J: TRBJ2-3
D: TRBD2
V: TRBV18
size: .
CDR3: CASSRTSGGSTDTQYF
DNA: TGTGCCAGCTCACGTACTAGCGGGGGTAGCACAGATACGCAGTATTTT

J: TRBJ1-1
D: .
V: TRBV11-3
size: .
CDR3: CASSRRGSEAFF
DNA: TGTGCCAGCAGCCGGCGGGGGTCCGAAGCTTTCTTT

J: TRBJ2-1
D: TRBD2
V: TRBV7-8
size: many
CDR3: CASSLALAGTYNEQFF
DNA: TGTGCCAGCAGCTTAGCGCTAGCGGGCACCTACAATGAGCAGTTCTTC

J: TRBJ2-1
D: TRBD2
V: TRBV20-1
size: few
CDR3: CSARGVRELYNEQFF
DNA: TGCAGTGCTAGAGGGGTGCGGGAGCTCTACAATGAGCAGTTCTTC

J: TRBJ2-5
D: .
V: TRBV3-1
size: many
CDR3: CASTQKGGRETQYF
DNA: TGTGCCAGCACCCAAAAAGGCGGCAGGGAGACCCAGTACTTC

J: TRBJ2-3
D: TRBD1
V: TRBV7-9
size: many
CDR3: CASSSTGGSVLPDTQYF
DNA: TGTGCCAGCAGCTCGACAGGGGGATCCGTCTTGCCAGATACGCAGTATTTT

J: TRBJ1-6
D: TRBD1
V: TRBV5-1
size: few
CDR3: CASSSDRVAPLHF
DNA: TGCGCCAGCAGCTCCGACAGGGTGGCACCCCTCCACTTT

J: TRBJ2-2
D: .
V: TRBV7-6
size: many
CDR3: CASSPSLLNTGELFF
DNA: TGTGCCAGCAGCCCTTCACTCCTGAACACCGGGGAGCTGTTTTTT

J: TRBJ1-1
D: .
V: TRBV29-1
size: .
CDR3: CSVDRDTEAFF
DNA: TGCAGCGTGGACCGTGACACTGAAGCTTTCTTT

J: TRBJ1-1
D: .
V: TRBV6-5
size: few
CDR3: CASSYVPSRWGGREAFF
DNA: TGTGCCAGCAGTTACGTACCTTCCAGGTGGGGGGGCAGGGAAGCTTTCTTT

J: TRBJ1-5
D: .
V: TRBV21-1
size: .
CDR3: CASTASSVFSNQPQHF
DNA: TGTGCCAGCACCGCAAGCTCGGTTTTTAGCAATCAGCCCCAGCATTTT

J: TRBJ1-2
D: .
V: TRBV5-1
size: .
CDR3: CASSLIGNYGYTF
DNA: TGCGCCAGCAGCTTGATAGGGAACTATGGCTACACCTTC

J: TRBJ2-1
D: TRBD2
V: TRBV11-1
size: medium-sized
CDR3: CASSSYRLAGGLRSEQFF
DNA: TGTGCCAGCAGTTCTTACCGACTAGCGGGGGGCCTTAGAAGTGAGCAGTTCTTC